This T cell receptor (beta chain) was retrieved from a study of T cells expressing NK-cell markers. CDR1 and CDR2 (germline): GTSNPN, SVGIG (reference sequence). The CDR3 sequence is 12 residues long. With the 5' RACE reads reprocessed, TCRdb shows one record per CDR3 protein and no DNA. This listing includes roughly 160,000 distinct CDR3 sequences. The J gene is TRBJ2-3, the V gene TRBV30; with no DNA, the TCRdb D assignment of TRBD1 cannot be verified. This TCR was sampled from a woman between 18 and 69 years old in good health. Sequencing was performed on blood T cells: a sorted CD56 or NKG2C T cell subset, CD4+ or CD8+ T cells, or bulk PBMC T cells (not recorded which). CDR3 sequence reads: CAWMGGTDTQYF. The complete variable domain, with remaining parts taken from reference TRBV30 and TRBJ2-3, reads SQTIHQWPATLVQPVGSPLSLECTVEGTSNPNLYWYRQAAGRGLQLLFYSVGIGQISSEVPQNLSASRPQDRQFILSSKKLLLSDSGFYLCAWMGGTDTQYFGPGTRLTVL.